A single sample gave rise to the 23 T cell receptor beta chains below, sequenced in a study of blood T cells in healthy people across ages. A J-beta primer mix and a sample-barcoded 5' primer were used in a second PCR of roughly 7 to 12 cycles. MiXCR, run by TCRdb on the 5' RACE reads, gives a single entry per CDR3 protein. Of 890,000 or so distinct CDR3 sequences in the sample, around 62% were seen once. The sample comprised blood. The source of these receptors is a man aged 30-40 years in good health.

This clonotype occurred a few times. CDR3 amino acids: CSAEGAGGARETQYF. DNA for the CDR3: TGCAGTGCGGAGGGAGCGGGAGGGGCTAGGGAGACCCAGTACTTC. V and J are TRBV20-1 and TRBJ2-5; 10 bases fit TRBD2. Germline lookup yields CDR1 DFQATT and CDR2 SNEGSKA (reference sequence). This CDR3 is 15 amino acids long. J gave up 5 bases and V 6 bases, and 12 bases lay outside the gene matches.

This chain uses TRBV28 with TRBJ1-6; unclear D gene. The CDR3 loop spans 14 amino acids. CDR1 is MDHEN and CDR2 is SYDVKM in the germline V gene. Trimming shortened V by 6 bases and J by 9 bases, and 15 bases separated the two germline ends. The CDR3 protein is CASRLGNRGSPLHF. CDR3 nucleotide sequence: TGTGCCAGCAGATTGGGGAACCGGGGTTCACCCCTCCACTTT. Filled out from reference TRBV28 and TRBJ1-6, the complete variable domain reads DVKVTQSSRYLVKRTGEKVFLECVQDMDHENMFWYRQDPGLGLRLIYFSYDVKMKEKGDIPEGYSVSREKKERFSLILESASTNQTSMYLCASRLGNRGSPLHFGNGTRLTVT.

The chain links TRBV28 to TRBJ2-5; maybe TRBD2 (6 bases). The CDR3 extends over 15 amino acids. The V gene lost 6 bases and the J gene lost 2 bases, with 16 bases spanning the gap. Germline V gene sequence: CDR1 MDHEN, CDR2 SYDVKM. The CDR3 here is CASSSGGASQETQYF. The CDR3 DNA is TGTGCCAGCAGCTCTGGCGGGGCATCGCAAGAGACCCAGTACTTC.

Comment on this clonotype: The junction differs from germline at one of its ends, possibly a read error. The chain couples TRBV5-1 to TRBJ2-5, with unresolved D. The CDR3 runs 13 residues. Germline V gene data show CDR1 as SGHRS and CDR2 as YFSETQ. Here the CDR3 reads CASSSNPEEAQYF. DNA of the CDR3: TGCGCCAGCAGCTCCAACCCCGAAGAGGCCCAGTACTTC. Filled out from reference TRBV5-1 and TRBJ2-5, the complete variable domain reads KAGVTQTPRYLIKTRGQQVTLSCSPISGHRSVSWYQQTPGQGLQFLFEYFSETQRNKGNFPGRFSGRQFSNSRSEMNVSTLELGDSALYLCASSSNPEEAQYFGPGTRLLVL.

The rearrangement uses TRBV6-5 and TRBJ2-5, with TRBD1 as a possible D gene (6 bases). The J call may be mistaken, given a closer DNA end match to TRBJ2-7. Germline assignment: CDR1 MNHEY and CDR2 SVGAGI. This CDR3 comprises 15 residues. The CDR3 region has the DNA TGTGCCAGCAGCTGGGACAAGGGCCTTCTCAACGAGCAGTACTTC. It is translated as CASSWDKGLLNEQYF.

The sample holds a few counts of this clonotype. The rearrangement links TRBV25-1 to TRBJ1-2, with a tentative D call TRBD1 (6 bases). V lost 4 bases and J lost 1, with 13 bases in between. Germline V gene lookup returns CDR1 MGHDK and CDR2 SYGVNS. The CDR3 has 15 amino acids. This chain's CDR3 is CASSAQTGVNYGYTF. The DNA of the CDR3 is TGTGCCAGCAGTGCTCAGACAGGAGTTAACTATGGCTACACCTTC.

This clonotype was seen just once. This chain uses TRBV6-5 with TRBJ2-5; a weak D match, TRBD2 (6 bases). Trimming cost V 4 bases and J 5 bases, with 11 bases left between them. This CDR3 has 13 residues. Germline CDR1 MNHEY, CDR2 SVGAGI. The CDR3 is CASSWGRRETQYF. Written as DNA, the CDR3 is TGTGCCAGCAGTTGGGGGAGGAGGGAGACCCAGTACTTC.

The chain employs TRBV7-9 and TRBJ1-6; TRBD1 matches 8 bases. Germline V CDR1 and CDR2: SEHNR, FQNEAQ (reference sequence). The CDR3 consists of 16 residues. V was pared by 4 bases and J by 2 bases, with 4 bases of the junction left unmatched. CDR3 amino acids: CASSSQGAAYNSPLHF. The DNA of the CDR3 is TGTGCCAGCAGCTCCCAGGGGGCTGCCTATAATTCACCCCTCCACTTT.

V usage is TRBV27 and J usage is TRBJ2-7, with D uncertain. Trimming removed 2 bases at V and 3 bases at J, with 11 bases between. Germline assignment: CDR1 MNHEY and CDR2 SMNVEV (reference sequence). This CDR3 has 14 amino acids. CDR3 coding DNA: TGTGCCAGCAGTTTAAGCCCCCGAAACTACGAGCAGTACTTC. It translates to CASSLSPRNYEQYF.

The rearrangement joins TRBV7-7 to TRBJ2-4; the D gene could be TRBD1 or TRBD2 (5 bases each). The J call may be mistaken, given a closer DNA end match to TRBJ2-5. CDR3 length: 14 amino acids. CDR1 is SSHAT, CDR2 FNYEAQ, per germline (reference sequence). CDR3 region: CASSLAPWGETQYF. The CDR3 DNA reads as TGTGCCAGCAGCTTAGCGCCGTGGGGGGAGACCCAGTACTTC.

This chain joins TRBV11-1 and TRBJ2-5; D is undetermined. This CDR3 is built from 14 residues. Between the trimmed V and J ends, which lost 4 bases and 5 bases, there was a span of 14 bases. From germline, CDR1 is SGHAT and CDR2 FQDESV (reference sequence). The CDR3 nucleotides read TGTGCCAGCAGCTCAGACGGGTGGACCGAGACCCAGTACTTC. Translating gives CASSSDGWTETQYF.

Details on this clonotype: The junction shows a germline mismatch at one end, possibly a read error. The chain employs TRBV7-9 and TRBJ2-1; D remains unclear. CDR3 length equals 12 residues. Germline CDR1 is SEHNR and CDR2 is FQNEAQ (reference sequence). The CDR3 loop is CASSLASPYRFF. CDR3 sequence (DNA): TGTGCCAGTAGCTTAGCCTCGCCTTATCGGTTCTTC.

V usage is TRBV28 and J usage is TRBJ1-2; TRBD1 is a possible D gene (5 bases). CDR1 MDHEN and CDR2 SYDVKM come from the germline V gene. V shed 5 bases and J shed 2 bases, with 15 bases lying between them. This CDR3 is built from 15 residues. CDR3 loop: CASSPSGGINYGYTF. CDR3 nucleotide sequence: TGTGCCAGCAGTCCCTCGGGGGGAATAAACTATGGCTACACCTTC.

This clonotype showed up just a few times. This sequence joins TRBV20-1 and TRBJ2-5; 8 bases match TRBD1. Germline V gene sequence: CDR1 DFQATT, CDR2 SNEGSKA (reference sequence). Trimming removed 4 bases from V and 3 bases from J; junction bases left unmatched: 4. The CDR3 has 13 amino acids. The chain's CDR3 is CSATRGREETQYF. CDR3 coding DNA: TGCAGTGCTACCAGGGGGCGCGAAGAGACCCAGTACTTC.

The chain employs TRBV29-1 and TRBJ2-2; D gene uncertain. V lost 4 bases to trimming and J lost 8 bases, with 8 bases between them. Germline loops: CDR1 SQVTM, CDR2 ANQGSEA. This CDR3 has 11 amino acids. This CDR3 is CSVALSGELFF. For the CDR3, the DNA is TGCAGCGTTGCCCTGTCTGGGGAGCTGTTTTTT.

The V gene is TRBV4-3, the J gene TRBJ2-1; the D is unclear. This CDR3 contains 16 residues. Per germline, CDR1 LGHNA and CDR2 YSLEER. V was cut by 0 bases and J by 3 bases, with 12 bases left in between. The CDR3 here is CASSQDVGRNYNEQFF. DNA of the CDR3: TGCGCCAGCAGCCAAGACGTGGGCAGGAACTACAATGAGCAGTTCTTC.

This clonotype has a single count. The chain carries TRBV20-1 and TRBJ1-2, with D perhaps matching TRBD1 (5 bases). Trimming shortened V by 6 bases and J by 0 bases, and 11 bases separated the two germline ends. CDR3 length: 13 amino acids. CDR1 and CDR2 from the germline V gene are DFQATT and SNEGSKA (reference sequence). Here the CDR3 DNA reads TGCAGTGCGAACACGGGGGCTAACTATGGCTACACCTTC. Protein product: CSANTGANYGYTF.

This clonotype appeared a single time. The rearrangement uses TRBV28 and TRBJ2-4; TRBD1 matches 7 bases. With the DNA end fitting TRBJ2-7 better, the J assignment may be wrong. Germline assignment: CDR1 MDHEN and CDR2 SYDVKM. The CDR3 covers 16 residues. The CDR3 DNA is TGTGCCAGTTGGGGTACGGGGACAGACTTTCCCTACGAGCAGTACTTC. It translates to CASWGTGTDFPYEQYF.

In its sample, this clonotype was seen once. The chain is built from TRBV27 and TRBJ2-5; D might be TRBD2 (7 bases). Germline V gene lookup returns CDR1 MNHEY and CDR2 SMNVEV (reference sequence). Trimming left V 2 bases short and J 7 bases short, with 14 bases between. The CDR3 contains 14 residues. This CDR3 is CASSLERGARTQYF. CDR3 sequence (DNA): TGTGCCAGCAGTTTAGAACGGGGGGCCAGGACCCAGTACTTC.

The genes are TRBV12-3 or TRBV12-4 and TRBJ1-6; TRBD1 might be the D (6 bases). This CDR3 has 13 amino acids. Trimming removed 5 bases at V and 8 bases at J, with 10 bases between. The CDR3 loop is CASSTGLDSPLHF. The CDR3 nucleotides read TGTGCCAGCAGTACAGGGTTGGATTCACCCCTCCACTTT.

The gene calls are TRBV27 and TRBJ2-4; D might be TRBD1 (6 bases). This CDR3 is built from 15 residues. Trimming removed 5 bases from V and 8 bases from J, with 19 bases in between. Germline V lookup: CDR1 MNHEY, CDR2 SMNVEV (reference sequence). The CDR3 DNA reads TGTGCCAGCAGTCCCTTTCGGCAGGGGAGACACATTCAGTACTTC. This sequence encodes CASSPFRQGRHIQYF.

The chain is built from TRBV7-2 and TRBJ2-1; the D gene is possibly TRBD2 (6 bases). Trimming cost V 5 bases and J 0 bases, with 11 bases left between them. The germline CDR1 and CDR2 sequences are SGHTA and FQGNSA. The CDR3 extends over 15 amino acids. In DNA form, the CDR3 reads TGTGCCAGCAGCATGCGGGGTAGCTCCTACAATGAGCAGTTCTTC. This codes for CASSMRGSSYNEQFF.

This chain links TRBV20-1 with TRBJ2-1, with D unclear. V was clipped by 0 bases and J by 7 bases, with 19 bases between them. Germline V gives CDR1 DFQATT, CDR2 SNEGSKA (reference sequence). The CDR3 runs to 16 residues. CDR3 DNA sequence: TGCAGTGCTAGAGATCTCACCCGAGGCGGACGGAATGAGCAGTTCTTC. Translated, it gives CSARDLTRGGRNEQFF.